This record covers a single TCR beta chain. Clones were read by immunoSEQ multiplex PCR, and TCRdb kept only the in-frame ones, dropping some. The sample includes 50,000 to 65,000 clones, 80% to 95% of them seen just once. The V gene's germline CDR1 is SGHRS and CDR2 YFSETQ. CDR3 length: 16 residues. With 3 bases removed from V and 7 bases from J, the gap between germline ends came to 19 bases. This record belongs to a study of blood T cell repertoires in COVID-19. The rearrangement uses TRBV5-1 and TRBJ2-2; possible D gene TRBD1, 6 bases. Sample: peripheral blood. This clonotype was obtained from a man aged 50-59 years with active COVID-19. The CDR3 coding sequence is TGCGCCAGCAGCTGGGGACCCGGGACATCAAACGGGGAGCTGTTTTTT. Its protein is CASSWGPGTSNGELFF.